The clone carrying this TCR beta chain was seen a few times. Repertoires were generated with immunoSEQ multiplex PCR, while TCRdb's copy carries only in-frame clones and drops some. The sample has about 130,000 clones; 81% are singletons. This sample was taken from a study of blood T cell repertoires in COVID-19. Across the study: The United States, Italy and Spain provided the acute and convalescent COVID-19 samples. PBMCs, B-cell-depleted T cells, or T cells were the source of the cDNA or gDNA that made up the material.

Enrolled during active infection, Seattle patients were then followed longitudinally. Per the germline V gene, CDR1 is LGHNA and CDR2 is YNFKEQ. This CDR3 is 14 amino acids long. Deletions cut 1 base from V and 12 bases from J, with 16 bases between. This chain links TRBV4-2 with TRBJ1-5; possible D gene TRBD1, 5 bases. Sequenced material: peripheral blood. The receptor comes from a man aged 30-40 years with COVID-19, enrolled during active disease. This CDR3 reads CASSQGGAEHLQHF. Written as DNA, the CDR3 is TGTGCCAGCAGCCAAGGGGGCGCTGAACATCTCCAGCATTTT.